This T cell receptor (beta chain) was recorded in a study of cytomegalovirus exposure and HLA in healthy donors. Study outcomes and limitations: V- and J-gene trimming of TCR beta was linked (in a later analysis) to a missense DCLRE1C variant. The study carried out a later analysis of TCR beta sequences. It associated 15,000 to 20,000 of them with specific HLA alleles at a false discovery rate of 0.05. According to reports, the classifier identified cytomegalovirus status with high specificity and sensitivity. The sole available immune exposure information was CMV serostatus.

The PCR used 60 Vbeta and 13 Jbeta primers. Some clones are missing from TCRdb's copy, which holds only in-frame ones; the method was immunoSEQ multiplex PCR. The top ten clones hold approximately 2.1% of a sample with over 85,000 clones, about 70% of them seen once. About this clone itself: Antigen: not known.

V lost 1 base, J lost 3 bases, and 17 bases lay in between. Germline loops: CDR1 SGHRS, CDR2 YFSETQ. The CDR3 has 16 residues. The material sequenced was PBMCs. The chain joins TRBV5-1 to TRBJ2-7; a weak D match, TRBD2 (6 bases). The clonotype originates from a man aged 30 to 45 in good health and CMV-seronegative. The CDR3 nucleotides read TGCGCCAGCAGCTTGTTGGTGACCGGAGCGGGCTACGAGCAGTACTTC. It codes for CASSLLVTGAGYEQYF. The variable domain in full, with the rest retrieved from reference TRBV5-1 and TRBJ2-7, is KAGVTQTPRYLIKTRGQQVTLSCSPISGHRSVSWYQQTPGQGLQFLFEYFSETQRNKGNFPGRFSGRQFSNSRSEMNVSTLELGDSALYLCASSLLVTGAGYEQYFGPGTRLTVT.